This TCR beta chain derives from a study of cytomegalovirus exposure and HLA in healthy donors. Findings and limits, study-wide: The authors listed around 150 TCR beta chains as cytomegalovirus-associated.

Remarks on this clone: Its cognate antigen is unknown.

Measured with immunoSEQ multiplex PCR; TCRdb has only the in-frame clones, and not every one. The data hold about 150,000 clones, with about 88% observed a single time. With V trimmed by 4 bases and J by 6 bases, 12 bases remained unmatched. CDR1 is SGHVS and CDR2 is FNYEAQ in the germline V gene. The CDR3 has 15 amino acids. Sequencing was performed on PBMCs. The rearrangement joins TRBV7-6 to TRBJ2-7; 7 bases match TRBD2. The receptor comes from a woman younger than 30 in good health and CMV-seropositive. The CDR3 DNA follows: TGTGCCAGCAGCTCCTCACCCCGGACTAGGCGCGAGCAGTACTTC. As protein: CASSSSPRTRREQYF.